These 15 T cell receptor beta chains were all obtained from the same sample, sequenced in a study of cytomegalovirus exposure and HLA in healthy donors. Primers: 60 Vbeta forward and 13 Jbeta reverse. Assay: immunoSEQ multiplex PCR; the TCRdb copy retains only in-frame clones and omits some. The sample totals over 100,000 clones. Sequencing was done on a sample of PBMCs. These receptors originate from a man younger than 35 in good health and CMV-seronegative.

The CDR3, as DNA: TGTGCCAGCAGTACGCCCACGAGGGTTTCTTCCACCGGGGAGCTGTTTTTT. Translating it yields CASSTPTRVSSTGELFF. The rearrangement uses TRBV7-8 and TRBJ2-2; D possibly corresponds to TRBD2 (5 bases). Germline loops: CDR1 SGHVS, CDR2 FQNEAQ. The CDR3 spans 17 residues. V was trimmed by 6 bases and J by 4 bases, leaving 21 bases between them.

The gene calls are TRBV13 and TRBJ2-1; 11 nucleotides line up with TRBD2. This CDR3 spans 13 amino acids. Trimming took 8 bases from V and 8 from J; bases not matched to a gene: 5. Germline loops: CDR1 PRHDT, CDR2 FYEKMQ (reference sequence). The CDR3 sequence: CASVAGGLDEQFF. The CDR3 nucleotides are TGTGCCAGCGTAGCGGGGGGGCTAGATGAGCAGTTCTTC. Full variable domain (rest looked up from reference TRBV13 and TRBJ2-1): AAGVIQSPRHLIKEKRETATLKCYPIPRHDTVYWYQQGPGQDPQFLISFYEKMQSDKGSIPDRFSAQQFSDYHSELNMSSLELGDSALYFCASVAGGLDEQFFGPGTRLTVL.

V usage is TRBV28 and J usage is TRBJ1-1, with D possibly being TRBD1 (6 bases). This CDR3 is built from 13 residues. V lost 5 bases to trimming and J lost 5 bases, with 12 bases between them. The germline gives CDR1 MDHEN, CDR2 SYDVKM. CDR3: CASSPWTVTEAFF. CDR3 DNA: TGTGCCAGCAGTCCCTGGACAGTTACTGAAGCTTTCTTT.

The J gene is TRBJ2-7, the V gene TRBV12-2; TRBD2 is the table's D call, not checked against the DNA. TRBV12-2 is a listed pseudogene. This CDR3 is 17 amino acids long. The CDR3 nucleotides read TGTGCAAGTCGCTCCTACCCCGAGCCTAGTGGAGATATCGAGCAGTACTTC. Translating it yields CASRSYPEPSGDIEQYF.

The chain uses TRBV14 and TRBJ1-2; TRBD1 is a possible D gene (5 bases). V was pared by 1 base and J by 8 bases, with 11 bases between. There are 13 residues in the CDR3. Germline lookup yields CDR1 SGHDN and CDR2 FVKESK. The CDR3 is CASSQAGDRGYTF. Written as DNA, the CDR3 is TGTGCCAGCAGCCAAGCGGGGGATCGAGGCTACACCTTC.

CDR3 sequence: CASSVKGAGVSQETQYF. In DNA, the CDR3 is TGTGCCAGCAGCGTAAAAGGGGCGGGGGTATCTCAAGAGACCCAGTACTTC. The rearrangement links TRBV9 to TRBJ2-5; 7 bases align to TRBD2. This CDR3 comprises 17 residues. Germline CDR1 is SGDLS and CDR2 is YYNGEE. J was trimmed by 2 bases and V by 1 base; bases with no gene match: 11.

This rearrangement joins TRBV9 to TRBJ2-7, with 8 bases lining up with TRBD1. The CDR3 sequence is 15 residues long. V gave up 0 bases and J gave up 5 bases; unmatched junction bases: 7. Germline V gene data show CDR1 as SGDLS and CDR2 as YYNGEE. In DNA, the CDR3 is TGTGCCAGCAGCGTAGGTTGGGACAGGTCCCACGAGCAGTACTTC. Translation: CASSVGWDRSHEQYF.

The chain recombines TRBV7-6 with TRBJ2-7; 9 nucleotides agree with TRBD1. Germline-derived CDR1 and CDR2 are SGHVS and FNYEAQ. The CDR3 length is 14 residues. V dropped 5 bases and J dropped 6; count of bases not matched to a gene: 8. CDR3 coding DNA: TGTGCCAGCAGCCGTGGGGACAGGGATGGCGAGCAGTACTTC. Its translation: CASSRGDRDGEQYF.

J is TRBJ1-1 and V is TRBV6-4; D gene uncertain. CDR1 and CDR2 (germline): MRHNA, SNTAGT. This CDR3 has 13 residues. Trimming removed 4 bases from V and 4 bases from J, with 10 bases in between. CDR3 DNA sequence: TGTGCCAGCAGTGCTTCCCGGGGCACTGAAGCTTTCTTT. Amino acids: CASSASRGTEAFF.

The chain is built from TRBV2 and TRBJ1-2; D perhaps matches TRBD1 (6 bases). CDR1 SNHLY and CDR2 FYNNEI come from the germline V gene. V lost 0 bases and J 8 bases, leaving 10 bases between the germline ends. The CDR3 runs to 13 residues. The CDR3 reads CASSEALQGGYTF. The CDR3 nucleotides are TGTGCCAGCAGTGAAGCGCTTCAGGGGGGCTACACCTTC.

V usage is TRBV19 and J usage is TRBJ2-2; tentatively, D is TRBD1 (6 bases). CDR1 and CDR2 (germline): LNHDA, SQIVND (reference sequence). V lost 10 bases to trimming and J lost 1 base, with 13 bases between them. The CDR3 totals 14 residues. This chain's CDR3 is CATAGEWNTGELFF. The CDR3 DNA reads as TGTGCCACAGCAGGGGAATGGAACACCGGGGAGCTGTTTTTT.

The rearrangement links TRBV6-5 to TRBJ1-2, with D possibly TRBD1 on 5 matching bases. Trimming cost V 0 bases and J 2 bases, with 10 bases left between them. Per the germline V gene, CDR1 is MNHEY and CDR2 is SVGAGI. The CDR3 runs to 15 residues. The CDR3 DNA is TGTGCCAGCAGTTACTCTGCGGGGCTAAACTATGGCTACACCTTC. Residues: CASSYSAGLNYGYTF.

The rearrangement joins TRBV7-2 to TRBJ1-2; TRBD1 agrees at 7 bases. The CDR3 has 14 amino acids. CDR1 is SGHTA and CDR2 is FQGNSA in the germline V gene. V shed 1 base and J 8 bases; nucleotides not matched to a gene: 7. CDR3 bases: TGTGCCAGCAGCTTAGGGGAGGACAGGCTAGGCTACACCTTC. It is translated as CASSLGEDRLGYTF.

The chain joins TRBV30 to TRBJ1-3, with D tentatively TRBD1 (6 bases). V was cut by 8 bases and J by 4 bases, with 18 bases left in between. Germline assignment: CDR1 GTSNPN and CDR2 SVGIG (reference sequence). The CDR3 contains 14 residues. This CDR3 reads CAGNHRQAGNTIYF. As DNA, the CDR3 is TGTGCCGGCAACCACCGACAGGCAGGAAACACCATATATTTT. Looking up the rest from reference TRBV30 and TRBJ1-3 gives the full variable domain: SQTIHQWPATLVQPVGSPLSLECTVEGTSNPNLYWYRQAAGRGLQLLFYSVGIGQISSEVPQNLSASRPQDRQFILSSKKLLLSDSGFYLCAGNHRQAGNTIYFGEGSWLTVV.

The chain recombines TRBV5-6 with TRBJ2-5; D unresolved. This CDR3 contains 16 residues. V lost 5 bases and J 0 bases, leaving 17 bases between the germline ends. Germline CDR1 SGHDT, CDR2 YYEEEE. Here the CDR3 DNA reads TGTGCCAGCAGTCCTCTGGCAGAGAGGTACCAAGAGACCCAGTACTTC. Residues: CASSPLAERYQETQYF.